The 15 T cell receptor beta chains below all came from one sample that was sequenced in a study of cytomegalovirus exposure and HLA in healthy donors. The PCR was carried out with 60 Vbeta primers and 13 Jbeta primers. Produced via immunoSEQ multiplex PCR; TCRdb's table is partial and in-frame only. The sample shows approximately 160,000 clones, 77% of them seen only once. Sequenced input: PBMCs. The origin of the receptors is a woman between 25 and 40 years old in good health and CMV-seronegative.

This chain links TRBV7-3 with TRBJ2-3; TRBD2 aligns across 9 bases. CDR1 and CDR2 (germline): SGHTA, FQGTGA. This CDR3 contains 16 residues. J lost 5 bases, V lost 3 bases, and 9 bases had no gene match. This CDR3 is CASSFVGGLALDTQYF. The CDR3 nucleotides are TGTGCCAGCAGCTTTGTCGGCGGACTAGCGTTAGATACGCAGTATTTT. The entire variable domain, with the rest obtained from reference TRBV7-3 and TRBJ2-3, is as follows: GAGVSQTPSNKVTEKGKYVELRCDPISGHTALYWYRQSLGQGPEFLIYFQGTGAADDSGLPNDRFFAVRPEGSVSTLKIQRTERGDSAVYLCASSFVGGLALDTQYFGPGTRLTVL.

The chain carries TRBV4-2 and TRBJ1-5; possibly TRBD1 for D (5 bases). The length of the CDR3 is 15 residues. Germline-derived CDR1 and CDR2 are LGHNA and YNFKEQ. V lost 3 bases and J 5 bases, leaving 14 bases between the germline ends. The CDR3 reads CASSQDEGAHQPQHF. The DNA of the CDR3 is TGTGCCAGCAGCCAGGATGAAGGGGCCCATCAGCCCCAGCATTTT.

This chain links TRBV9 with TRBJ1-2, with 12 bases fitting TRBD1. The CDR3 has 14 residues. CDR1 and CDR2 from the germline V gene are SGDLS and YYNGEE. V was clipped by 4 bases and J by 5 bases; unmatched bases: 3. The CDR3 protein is CASSRGQGAYGYTF. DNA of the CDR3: TGTGCCAGCAGCCGGGGACAGGGGGCGTATGGCTACACCTTC.

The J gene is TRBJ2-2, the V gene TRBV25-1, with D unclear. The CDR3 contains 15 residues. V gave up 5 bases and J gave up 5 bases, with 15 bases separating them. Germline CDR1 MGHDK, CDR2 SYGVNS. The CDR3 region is CASSILSGRTGELFF. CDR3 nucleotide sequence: TGTGCCAGCAGTATTCTCTCAGGAAGGACCGGGGAGCTGTTTTTT.

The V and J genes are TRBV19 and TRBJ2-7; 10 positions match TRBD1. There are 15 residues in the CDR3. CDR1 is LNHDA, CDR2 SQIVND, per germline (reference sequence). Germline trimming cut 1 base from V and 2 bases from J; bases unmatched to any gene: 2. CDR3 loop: CASSIATGGTYEQYF. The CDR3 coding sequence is TGTGCCAGTAGTATAGCGACAGGGGGCACCTACGAGCAGTACTTC.

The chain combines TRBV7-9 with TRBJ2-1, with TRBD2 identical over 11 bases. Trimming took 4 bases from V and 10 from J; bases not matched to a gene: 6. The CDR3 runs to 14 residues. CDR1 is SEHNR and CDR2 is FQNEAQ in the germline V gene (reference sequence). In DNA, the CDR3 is TGTGCCAGCAGCTCGGGACTAGCGGACAGGGAGCAGTTCTTC. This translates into CASSSGLADREQFF.

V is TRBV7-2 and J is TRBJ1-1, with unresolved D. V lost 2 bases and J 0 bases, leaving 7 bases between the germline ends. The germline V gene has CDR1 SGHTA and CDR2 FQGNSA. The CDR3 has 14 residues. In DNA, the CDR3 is TGTGCCAGCAGCTTATTCATAGTGAACACTGAAGCTTTCTTT. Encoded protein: CASSLFIVNTEAFF. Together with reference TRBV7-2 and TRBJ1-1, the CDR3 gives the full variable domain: GAGVSQSPSNKVTEKGKDVELRCDPISGHTALYWYRQSLGQGLEFLIYFQGNSAPDKSGLPSDRFSAERTGGSVSTLTIQRTQQEDSAVYLCASSLFIVNTEAFFGQGTRLTVV.

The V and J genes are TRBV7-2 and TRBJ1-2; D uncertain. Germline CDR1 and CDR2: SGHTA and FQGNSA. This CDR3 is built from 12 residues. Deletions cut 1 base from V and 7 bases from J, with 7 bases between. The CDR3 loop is CASSLDGSGYTF. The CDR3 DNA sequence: TGTGCCAGCAGCTTAGATGGTAGTGGCTACACCTTC. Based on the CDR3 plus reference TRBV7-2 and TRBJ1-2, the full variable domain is GAGVSQSPSNKVTEKGKDVELRCDPISGHTALYWYRQSLGQGLEFLIYFQGNSAPDKSGLPSDRFSAERTGGSVSTLTIQRTQQEDSAVYLCASSLDGSGYTFGSGTRLTVV.

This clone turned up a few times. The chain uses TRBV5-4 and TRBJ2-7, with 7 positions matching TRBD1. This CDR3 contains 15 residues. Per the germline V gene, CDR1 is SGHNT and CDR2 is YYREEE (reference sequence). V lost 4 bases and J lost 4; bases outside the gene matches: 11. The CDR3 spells CASSPGNRGIYEQYF. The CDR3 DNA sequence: TGTGCCAGCAGCCCCGGCAACAGGGGTATATACGAGCAGTACTTC.

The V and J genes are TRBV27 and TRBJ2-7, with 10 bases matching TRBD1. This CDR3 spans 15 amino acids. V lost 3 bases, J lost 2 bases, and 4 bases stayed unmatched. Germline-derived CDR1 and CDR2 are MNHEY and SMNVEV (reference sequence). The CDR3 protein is CASSFDGTGAYEQYF. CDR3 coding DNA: TGTGCCAGCAGTTTTGACGGGACAGGGGCCTACGAGCAGTACTTC.

This chain's CDR3 is CSVVGPRGGAPGYTF. The CDR3 region has the DNA TGCAGCGTTGTAGGCCCCAGGGGAGGGGCGCCGGGCTACACCTTC. This chain uses TRBV29-1 with TRBJ1-2; maybe TRBD1 (6 bases). V was pared by 4 bases and J by 8 bases, with 23 bases between. Germline CDR1 and CDR2: SQVTM and ANQGSEA. CDR3 length equals 15 residues.

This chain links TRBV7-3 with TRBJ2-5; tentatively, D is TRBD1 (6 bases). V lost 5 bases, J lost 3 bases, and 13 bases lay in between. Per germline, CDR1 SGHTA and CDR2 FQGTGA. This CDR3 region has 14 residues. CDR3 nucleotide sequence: TGTGCCAGCAGCCCGAACAGGGTTGAAGAGACCCAGTACTTC. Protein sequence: CASSPNRVEETQYF.

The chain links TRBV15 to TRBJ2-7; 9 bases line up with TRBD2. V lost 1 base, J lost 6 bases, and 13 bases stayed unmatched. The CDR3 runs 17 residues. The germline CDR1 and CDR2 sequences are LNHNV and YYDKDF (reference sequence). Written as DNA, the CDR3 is TGTGCCACCAGCAGAGGGGCTGTCGGTGCGGGAGGGCCCGAGCAGTACTTC. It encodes CATSRGAVGAGGPEQYF.

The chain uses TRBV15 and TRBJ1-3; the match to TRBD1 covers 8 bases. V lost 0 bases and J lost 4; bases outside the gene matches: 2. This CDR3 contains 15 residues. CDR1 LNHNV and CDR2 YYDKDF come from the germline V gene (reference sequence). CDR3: CATSRDRGQGNTIYF. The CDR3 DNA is TGTGCCACCAGCAGAGACAGGGGGCAAGGAAACACCATATATTTT.

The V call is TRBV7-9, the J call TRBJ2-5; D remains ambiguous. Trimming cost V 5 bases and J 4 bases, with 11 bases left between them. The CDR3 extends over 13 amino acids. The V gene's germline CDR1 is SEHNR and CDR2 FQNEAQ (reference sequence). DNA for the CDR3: TGTGCCAGCAGCCTGAGTACGCTAGAGACCCAGTACTTC. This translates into CASSLSTLETQYF.